This TCR beta chain was sequenced for a study of cytotoxic CD8 clonotypes in ibrutinib-treated CLL. Across the study: Timing of response sample collection was a median approximately twelve months after treatment start, with a range of 6 to 36. Regarding the study as a whole: Having risen at ibrutinib response, clonality had fallen back toward baseline by progression. At the start, clonality exceeded age-matched healthy donors and followed circulating CD8+ T-cell counts. Among the clonotypes, public ones were uncommon and contracted or held stable on treatment.

This table comes from immunoSEQ multiplex PCR, and its TCRdb copy is limited to in-frame clones, with some not included. The top ten hold 20% to 25% of the sample, which has some 92,000 clones, around 77% seen once. Trimming left V 5 bases short and J 3 bases short, with 10 bases between. Germline CDR1 reads SGHTA; CDR2 reads FQGNSA. This CDR3 comprises 13 residues. Comment on this clone: Antigen: not known.

The TCR was taken from a human donor with chronic lymphocytic leukemia. The chain is built from TRBV7-2 and TRBJ1-1; weak D call: TRBD1 (6 bases). The sequencing here drew on PBMCs, taken after 24 months of ibrutinib treatment. CDR3 residues: CASSLQGYTEAFF. The CDR3 DNA reads TGTGCCAGCAGCCTCCAGGGGTACACTGAAGCTTTCTTT. Supplemented by reference TRBV7-2 and TRBJ1-1, the full variable domain reads GAGVSQSPSNKVTEKGKDVELRCDPISGHTALYWYRQSLGQGLEFLIYFQGNSAPDKSGLPSDRFSAERTGGSVSTLTIQRTQQEDSAVYLCASSLQGYTEAFFGQGTRLTVV.